This section outlines one T cell receptor beta chain sequence together with its context. Participants came from roughly 23 US areas, aged roughly 18 to 95 years. Symptom resolution, clearance, or two negative PCRs marked donors in Cohort 3 as recovered. Generated by immunoSEQ multiplex PCR, the TCRdb table keeps only in-frame clones and is missing some. Of about 300,000 clones in the sample, approximately 90% were seen once. This sample is drawn from a study of blood T cell repertoires in COVID-19. Study details: The United States, Italy and Spain provided the acute and convalescent COVID-19 samples.

Per germline, CDR1 LGHNA and CDR2 YSLEER. J gave up 3 bases and V 4 bases, and 4 bases lay outside the gene matches. The CDR3 is 14 residues long. The genes are TRBV4-3 and TRBJ2-7, with TRBD2 identical over 9 bases. The specimen was PBMCs or T cells enriched from blood (not recorded which). This receptor was taken from a woman aged 30 to 39 who had recovered from COVID-19. The CDR3: CASSRSSGNYEQYF. CDR3 bases: TGCGCCAGCAGCCGATCTAGCGGGAACTACGAGCAGTACTTC.